These 30 T cell receptor beta chains were sequenced from one sample in a study of cytomegalovirus exposure and HLA in healthy donors. PCR involved 60 Vbeta and 13 Jbeta primers. Sequenced by immunoSEQ multiplex PCR; TCRdb stores in-frame clones only, minus some. The top ten clones hold about 3.4% of a sample with roughly 140,000 clones, 70% to 85% of them seen once. Sequencing used PBMCs. These receptors were taken from a male donor in good health and CMV-seronegative.

The chain couples TRBV25-1 to TRBJ1-2, with 8 bases that match TRBD1. Germline CDR1 and CDR2: MGHDK and SYGVNS. The CDR3 covers 14 residues. V shed 3 bases, J shed 7 bases, and the junction held 7 bases outside the gene matches. In nucleotides, the CDR3 is TGTGCCAGCAGTGAGGGACAGGTGGGCAGTGGCTACACCTTC. Protein: CASSEGQVGSGYTF.

This rearrangement joins TRBV29-1 to TRBJ2-3; TRBD2 matches at 10 bases. CDR3 length equals 15 residues. The V gene's germline CDR1 is SQVTM and CDR2 ANQGSEA. Unmatched junction bases numbered 4, after V lost 2 bases and J lost 2 bases. The CDR3 sequence is CSVENLAGATDTQYF. The DNA of the CDR3 is TGCAGCGTTGAAAACCTAGCGGGGGCCACAGATACGCAGTATTTT.

The genes are TRBV19 and TRBJ2-2; D is unclear. The CDR3 contains 14 residues. CDR1 is LNHDA, CDR2 SQIVND, per germline (reference sequence). V shed 1 base and J shed 1 base, with 4 bases lying between them. DNA of the CDR3: TGTGCCAGTAGTATAGGCGGGAACACCGGGGAGCTGTTTTTT. This encodes CASSIGGNTGELFF. Full variable domain (missing parts from reference TRBV19 and TRBJ2-2): DGGITQSPKYLFRKEGQNVTLSCEQNLNHDAMYWYRQDPGQGLRLIYYSQIVNDFQKGDIAEGYSVSREKKESFPLTVTSAQKNPTAFYLCASSIGGNTGELFFGEGSRLTVL.

The chain combines TRBV27 with TRBJ2-6, with D possibly TRBD1 on 6 matching bases. CDR3 length: 18 amino acids. V was cut by 0 bases and J by 0 bases, with 12 bases left in between. Germline V gene lookup returns CDR1 MNHEY and CDR2 SMNVEV (reference sequence). CDR3 protein: CASSLSGTLSSGANVLTF. CDR3 nucleotide sequence: TGTGCCAGCAGTTTATCTGGGACATTGAGCTCTGGGGCCAACGTCCTGACTTTC.

The J gene is TRBJ1-1, the V gene TRBV6-1; D is undetermined. Germline CDR1 MNHNS, CDR2 SASEGT. The CDR3 loop spans 15 amino acids. Trimming removed 5 bases at V and 1 base at J, with 14 bases between. CDR3 DNA sequence: TGTGCCAGCAGTCTACCTCGGGTTGCGAACACTGAAGCTTTCTTT. Protein product: CASSLPRVANTEAFF.

The rearrangement links TRBV6-1 to TRBJ2-7, with 9 nucleotides matching TRBD1. The CDR3 is made up of 14 amino acids. With V trimmed by 5 bases and J by 4 bases, 6 bases remained unmatched. Germline assignment: CDR1 MNHNS and CDR2 SASEGT. The CDR3 protein is CASSSIGQGYEQYF. The DNA of the CDR3 is TGTGCCAGCAGTTCTATAGGACAGGGGTACGAGCAGTACTTC.

J is TRBJ1-1 and V is TRBV27, with D perhaps matching TRBD1 (6 bases). This CDR3 contains 15 residues. V was shortened by 5 bases and J by 1 base, with 14 bases between the two germline ends. Germline CDR1 and CDR2: MNHEY and SMNVEV (reference sequence). The CDR3 bases are TGTGCCAGCAGTCCCCGACAGGCCGGGAACACTGAAGCTTTCTTT. Its translation is CASSPRQAGNTEAFF.

The rearrangement links TRBV6-1 to TRBJ1-6; D is unclear. This CDR3 region has 13 residues. Trimming removed 6 bases from V and 5 bases from J, with 8 bases in between. Per germline, CDR1 MNHNS and CDR2 SASEGT. The CDR3 reads CASREGHNSPLHF. CDR3 DNA sequence: TGTGCCAGCAGGGAGGGTCATAATTCACCCCTCCACTTT.

The V and J genes are TRBV5-6 and TRBJ1-6; no clear D. Per the germline V gene, CDR1 is SGHDT and CDR2 is YYEEEE. Trimming left V 0 bases short and J 6 bases short, with 7 bases between. The length of the CDR3 is 14 residues. CDR3 in DNA: TGTGCCAGCAGCTTGGTACAGACTAATTCACCCCTCCACTTT. Protein sequence: CASSLVQTNSPLHF.

The V call is TRBV7-3, the J call TRBJ1-1; no firm D call. CDR3 length: 18 amino acids. Germline V CDR1 and CDR2: SGHTA, FQGTGA. Trimming stripped 2 bases from V and 0 bases from J, with 19 bases between. The CDR3, as DNA: TGTGCCAGCAGCTTATCCCCACCCCAGGTCCCGATGAACACTGAAGCTTTCTTT. This sequence encodes CASSLSPPQVPMNTEAFF.

The rearrangement links TRBV27 to TRBJ2-1; a weak D match, TRBD2 (6 bases). V lost 3 bases and J lost 3, with 9 bases in between. Germline values: CDR1 MNHEY, CDR2 SMNVEV (reference sequence). The CDR3 loop spans 14 amino acids. CDR3 residues: CASSFAGSYNEQFF. The CDR3 coding sequence is TGTGCCAGCAGTTTCGCCGGGAGCTACAATGAGCAGTTCTTC.

V gene TRBV6-5 combines with J gene TRBJ1-2; unclear D gene. CDR3 length: 14 residues. Germline V gives CDR1 MNHEY, CDR2 SVGAGI. V dropped 6 bases and J dropped 1 base, with 12 bases sitting between them. The CDR3, as DNA: TGTGCCAGCAGACCCGAAGGGAGTAACTATGGCTACACCTTC. The encoded protein is CASRPEGSNYGYTF.

The gene calls are TRBV19 and TRBJ2-1; TRBD2 matches at 7 bases. The CDR3 runs 15 residues. V shed 7 bases, J shed 7 bases, and the junction held 13 bases outside the gene matches. Per germline, CDR1 LNHDA and CDR2 SQIVND (reference sequence). The CDR3 coding sequence is TGTGCCAGTACCCCTAGAGGGAGGGCCGGAAATGAGCAGTTCTTC. Protein product: CASTPRGRAGNEQFF.

The chain combines TRBV9 with TRBJ1-5; 9 positions match TRBD1. Germline loops: CDR1 SGDLS, CDR2 YYNGEE. V was clipped by 4 bases and J by 7 bases; unmatched bases: 9. CDR3 length: 15 residues. The CDR3 region has the DNA TGTGCCAGCAGCCCGGGGGGACAGGGCGGGCAGCCCCAGCATTTT. As protein: CASSPGGQGGQPQHF.

The V call is TRBV7-9, the J call TRBJ2-7, with 7 positions matching TRBD2. The germline gives CDR1 SEHNR, CDR2 FQNEAQ (reference sequence). After removal of 0 bases from V and 5 bases from J, the junction contained 1 base not matched to a gene. CDR3 length equals 13 residues. In DNA form, the CDR3 reads TGTGCCAGCAGCTTAGCGGGAGGGAACGAGCAGTACTTC. It translates to CASSLAGGNEQYF.

Here the CDR3 DNA reads TGTGCCAGCAGCGCAAGGACTAGCGGGCCGAACAATGAGCAGTTCTTC. Translating it yields CASSARTSGPNNEQFF. This chain joins TRBV9 and TRBJ2-1, with TRBD2 matching 11 bases. CDR3 size: 16 residues. Per germline, CDR1 SGDLS and CDR2 YYNGEE. V trimming: 3 bases; J trimming: 5 bases; junction bases outside the gene matches: 7.

The chain recombines TRBV18 with TRBJ1-1, with D unclear. The germline gives CDR1 KGHSH, CDR2 LQKENI. The CDR3 consists of 13 residues. V was pared by 0 bases and J by 5 bases, with 7 bases between. The CDR3 DNA is TGTGCCAGCTCACCACCCAGTTTTACTGAAGCTTTCTTT. It yields the protein CASSPPSFTEAFF.

The chain links TRBV5-4 to TRBJ1-6, with D uncertain. V lost 4 bases, J lost 8 bases, and 7 bases lay in between. There are 12 residues in the CDR3. In germline, CDR1 is SGHNT, CDR2 YYREEE (reference sequence). The CDR3 protein is CASSQRDSPLHF. CDR3 sequence (DNA): TGTGCCAGCAGCCAGAGGGATTCACCCCTCCACTTT. The entire variable domain, with the rest obtained from reference TRBV5-4 and TRBJ1-6, is as follows: ETGVTQSPTHLIKTRGQQVTLRCSSQSGHNTVSWYQQALGQGPQFIFQYYREEENGRGNFPPRFSGLQFPNYSSELNVNALELDDSALYLCASSQRDSPLHFGNGTRLTVT.

The chain combines TRBV2 with TRBJ2-4; 7 bases align to TRBD1. Trimming removed 5 bases from V and 4 bases from J; junction bases left unmatched: 5. The CDR3 runs 14 residues. CDR1 and CDR2 from the germline V gene are SNHLY and FYNNEI. The CDR3 DNA is TGTGCCAGCAGTCGAGACAGGGTGAAAAACATTCAGTACTTC. Protein: CASSRDRVKNIQYF.

This rearrangement joins TRBV18 to TRBJ2-5; unclear D gene. The DNA end lines up better with TRBJ2-7; the J call may be wrong. Germline values: CDR1 KGHSH, CDR2 LQKENI. This CDR3 has 14 residues. This chain's CDR3 is CASSPVSVLYEQYF. CDR3 bases: TGTGCCAGCTCACCCGTTAGTGTACTCTACGAGCAGTACTTC.

V usage is TRBV18 and J usage is TRBJ2-7, with D perhaps TRBD2 (6 bases). The CDR3 has 14 residues. The V gene's germline CDR1 is KGHSH and CDR2 LQKENI. Trimming left V 6 bases short and J 1 base short, with 13 bases between. Here the CDR3 reads CASSTGTDSYEQYF. CDR3 nucleotides: TGTGCCAGCTCGACCGGGACTGATTCCTACGAGCAGTACTTC.

In regard to this clone: Sequence at one end of the junction differs from germline and may be a read error. The V gene is TRBV2, the J gene TRBJ2-5; D not resolved. The germline V gene encodes CDR1 SNHLY and CDR2 FYNNEI. The CDR3 runs to 13 residues. CDR3 sequence (DNA): TGTGCCAGCAGTGACGACGGAGAAGAGGCCCAGTACTTC. The encoded protein is CASSDDGEEAQYF.

The chain couples TRBV7-2 to TRBJ2-1; a weak D match, TRBD2 (6 bases). Trimming cost V 1 base and J 1 base, with 11 bases left between them. The CDR3 is 16 amino acids. CDR1 is SGHTA, CDR2 FQGNSA, per germline. The CDR3 DNA reads as TGTGCCAGCAGCTTAGTTTGGGACTGGTCCTACAATGAGCAGTTCTTC. Its translation: CASSLVWDWSYNEQFF.

The J gene is TRBJ2-3, the V gene TRBV7-2; no clear D gene. Per the germline V gene, CDR1 is SGHTA and CDR2 is FQGNSA. Trimming removed 1 base at V and 2 bases at J, with 4 bases between. The CDR3 contains 13 residues. The CDR3 here is CASSLDTTDTQYF. DNA of the CDR3: TGTGCCAGCAGCTTAGACACCACAGATACGCAGTATTTT.

The chain is built from TRBV19 and TRBJ1-2; D is unclear. V lost 5 bases and J lost 8, with 18 bases in between. Germline V gives CDR1 LNHDA, CDR2 SQIVND (reference sequence). The CDR3 loop spans 14 amino acids. The CDR3 nucleotides read TGTGCCAGTAGTGATCGACTGGCTGAGCGCGGCTACACCTTC. It codes for CASSDRLAERGYTF.

This rearrangement joins TRBV25-1 to TRBJ1-2; D remains ambiguous. This CDR3 is 14 amino acids long. Between the trimmed V and J ends, which lost 1 base and 2 bases, there was a span of 8 bases. Germline V CDR1 and CDR2: MGHDK, SYGVNS. The CDR3 nucleotides read TGTGCCAGCAGTGAATCGGCGGAGAACTATGGCTACACCTTC. Encoded protein: CASSESAENYGYTF.

This sequence joins TRBV29-1 and TRBJ2-7; 8 bases are shared with TRBD2. Germline lookup yields CDR1 SQVTM and CDR2 ANQGSEA. The J segment lost 1 base and the V segment lost 4 bases, leaving 6 bases of the junction unmatched. The CDR3 covers 14 residues. The DNA of the CDR3 is TGCAGCGTTGTAGCGGGAATTAGATCCTACGAGCAGTACTTC. Protein product: CSVVAGIRSYEQYF.

The chain recombines TRBV6-1 with TRBJ1-1; D possibly corresponds to TRBD1 (5 bases). Germline CDR1 and CDR2: MNHNS and SASEGT. V shed 10 bases and J shed 7 bases, with 13 bases lying between them. CDR3 length: 11 residues. The CDR3 here is CATNKGREAFF. The CDR3 DNA sequence: TGTGCCACCAATAAGGGGCGTGAAGCTTTCTTT.

In this sample, this clone turned up a few times. The chain employs TRBV5-1 and TRBJ1-1; a weak D match, TRBD1 (6 bases). V was pared by 0 bases and J by 0 bases, with 15 bases between. The CDR3 extends over 17 amino acids. Germline values: CDR1 SGHRS, CDR2 YFSETQ. In DNA, the CDR3 is TGCGCCAGCAGCTTGGAACAGGGTGAGGGTGTGAACACTGAAGCTTTCTTT. Protein sequence: CASSLEQGEGVNTEAFF.

The rearrangement links TRBV29-1 to TRBJ2-3, with D hard to call. The CDR3 extends over 12 amino acids. Germline assignment: CDR1 SQVTM and CDR2 ANQGSEA. V lost 4 bases, J lost 2 bases, and 7 bases lay in between. The CDR3 DNA reads TGCAGCGTTGTTAGTCTCACAGATACGCAGTATTTT. It yields the protein CSVVSLTDTQYF.